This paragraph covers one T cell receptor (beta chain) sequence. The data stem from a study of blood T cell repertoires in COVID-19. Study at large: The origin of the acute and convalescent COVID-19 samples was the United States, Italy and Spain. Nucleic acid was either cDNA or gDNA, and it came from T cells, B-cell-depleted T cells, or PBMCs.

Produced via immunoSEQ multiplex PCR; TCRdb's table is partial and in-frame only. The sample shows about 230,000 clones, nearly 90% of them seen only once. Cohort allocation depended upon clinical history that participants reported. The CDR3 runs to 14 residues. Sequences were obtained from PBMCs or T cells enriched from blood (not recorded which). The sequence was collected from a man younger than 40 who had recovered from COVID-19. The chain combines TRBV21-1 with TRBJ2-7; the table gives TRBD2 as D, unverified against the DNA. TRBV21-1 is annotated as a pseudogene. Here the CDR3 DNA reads TGTGCCAGCAGCAAAGTAGCGGGGGGCTACGAGCAGTACTTC. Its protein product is CASSKVAGGYEQYF.